The text below deals with one T cell receptor (beta chain). The sample originates from a study of blood T cell repertoires in COVID-19. In the study overall: The study drew acute and convalescent COVID-19 samples from the United States, Italy and Spain.

Sequencing was performed with immunoSEQ multiplex PCR; in TCRdb, only in-frame clones are kept and a portion is missing. The sample lists around 300,000 clones; approximately 91% were seen once. Germline assignment: CDR1 SNHLY and CDR2 FYNNEI. Trimming took 3 bases from V and 3 from J, leaving 11 bases between them. The CDR3 spans 15 residues. Sequenced sample: peripheral blood. The receptor's source is a woman aged 25 to 39 with COVID-19, enrolled during active disease. The chain recombines TRBV2 with TRBJ2-2; D is ambiguous. CDR3 in amino acids: CASSDAAGDTGELFF. In DNA, the CDR3 is TGTGCCAGCAGTGACGCGGCCGGTGACACCGGGGAGCTGTTTTTT.